These 23 T cell receptor beta chains came from one sample sequenced in a study of blood T cells in healthy people across ages. Using a J-beta primer mix together with a sample-barcoded 5' primer, a second PCR was run for roughly 6 to 11 cycles. TCRdb reprocessed the 5' RACE reads with MiXCR, giving one entry per CDR3 protein. Of more than 500,000 distinct CDR3 sequences in the sample, roughly a quarter were seen once. The sample also formed part of further work on T cells of mothers and their children.

The sequenced sample consisted of blood. These receptors came from a boy aged 2 to 9 in good health.

The chain joins TRBV27 to TRBJ2-5; D possibly corresponds to TRBD2 (7 bases). The end of the DNA fits TRBJ2-1 better, so the J call may be wrong. The CDR3 runs to 15 residues. Germline CDR1 and CDR2: MNHEY and SMNVEV (reference sequence). In nucleotides, the CDR3 is TGTGCCAGCAGCAGGGGACTACGCTTCTACAATGAGCAGTTCTTC. This sequence encodes CASSRGLRFYNEQFF.

The genes are TRBV4-3 and TRBJ1-2; D gene uncertain. Germline CDR1 is LGHNA and CDR2 is YSLEER. Trimming removed 1 base at V and 8 bases at J, with 20 bases between. The CDR3 consists of 16 residues. The CDR3 DNA reads as TGCGCCAGCAGCCAAGTTAATAACATGGGTTCGTACGGCTACACCTTC. It is translated as CASSQVNNMGSYGYTF.

This chain joins TRBV7-2 and TRBJ1-6; 11 bases are shared with TRBD1. V dropped 8 bases and J dropped 6; count of bases not matched to a gene: 6. Germline CDR1 reads SGHTA; CDR2 reads FQGNSA. The CDR3 covers 15 residues. CDR3: CASGQGALVNSPLHF. The CDR3 bases are TGTGCCAGCGGACAGGGGGCGCTTGTTAATTCACCCCTCCACTTT.

This clonotype has more than one count but fewer than ten. This chain joins TRBV10-3 and TRBJ2-2; 9 nucleotides line up with TRBD2. The CDR3 length is 15 residues. Germline assignment: CDR1 ENHRY and CDR2 SYGVKD. The ends lost 6 bases at V and 6 bases at J; junction bases unmatched: 8. CDR3 in amino acids: CAISSSGTPPGELFF. The CDR3 coding sequence is TGTGCCATCAGCTCTAGCGGGACCCCGCCCGGGGAGCTGTTTTTT.

Only a few counts were recorded for this clonotype. The chain's CDR3 is CSVVVGTGPNTGELFF. CDR3 sequence (DNA): TGCAGCGTTGTCGTCGGGACAGGGCCGAACACCGGGGAGCTGTTTTTT. The V call is TRBV29-1, the J call TRBJ2-2; TRBD1 matches at 9 bases. The CDR3 runs to 16 residues. V lost 4 bases, J lost 0 bases, and 6 bases stayed unmatched. Germline V gene sequence: CDR1 SQVTM, CDR2 ANQGSEA.

The genes are TRBV6-6 and TRBJ2-3, with D tentatively TRBD1 or TRBD2 (5 bases each). Between the trimmed V and J ends, which lost 2 bases and 1 base, there was a span of 10 bases. CDR3 size: 15 residues. CDR1 and CDR2 from the germline V gene are MNHNY and SVGAGI (reference sequence). The CDR3 is CASSYGGWGTDTQYF. For the CDR3, the DNA is TGTGCCAGCAGTTACGGGGGTTGGGGCACAGATACGCAGTATTTT.

This clonotype appeared a few times. This chain joins TRBV5-5 and TRBJ1-1; 9 positions match TRBD1. The junction had 5 bases not matched to a gene; V was cut back by 2 bases and J by 6 bases. CDR1 and CDR2 (germline): SGHKS, YYEKEE (reference sequence). The CDR3 contains 14 residues. CDR3 in DNA: TGTGCCAGCAGCTTCTACAGGGGGCCCCCTGAAGCTTTCTTT. It translates to CASSFYRGPPEAFF.

This clonotype was seen just once. The chain is built from TRBV19 and TRBJ1-1; no clear D. Germline CDR1 LNHDA, CDR2 SQIVND (reference sequence). This CDR3 has 14 residues. Trimming took 7 bases from V and 2 from J, leaving 14 bases between them. In DNA form, the CDR3 reads TGTGCCAGTATCCCCGCCGGGGTAAACACTGAAGCTTTCTTT. Translating it yields CASIPAGVNTEAFF.

This clonotype was observed once. One junction end does not reproduce the germline sequence, and a read error may be involved. The CDR3 DNA is TGTGCCAGCAGCTTCGGTCCGGGACTAGCTAGGGATGAGCGGTTCTTC. Residues: CASSFGPGLARDERFF. The rearrangement uses TRBV7-8 and TRBJ2-1; 9 positions agree with TRBD2. CDR1 SGHVS and CDR2 FQNEAQ come from the germline V gene. The CDR3 extends over 16 amino acids.

This clonotype was counted only a few times. CDR3 amino acids: CASNMGQGALNYGYTF. CDR3 bases: TGTGCCAGCAACATGGGACAGGGCGCCCTTAACTATGGCTACACCTTC. J is TRBJ1-2 and V is TRBV5-5; 9 nucleotides align to TRBD1. The CDR3 spans 16 residues. Germline trimming cut 6 bases from V and 1 base from J; bases unmatched to any gene: 10. Germline V gene lookup returns CDR1 SGHKS and CDR2 YYEKEE (reference sequence). The entire variable domain, with the rest obtained from reference TRBV5-5 and TRBJ1-2, is as follows: DAGVTQSPTHLIKTRGQQVTLRCSPISGHKSVSWYQQVLGQGPQFIFQYYEKEERGRGNFPDRFSARQFPNYSSELNVNALLLGDSALYLCASNMGQGALNYGYTFGSGTRLTVV.

This clonotype has more than one count but fewer than ten. This sequence joins TRBV29-1 and TRBJ2-5; 12 nucleotides agree with TRBD2. The DNA end favors TRBJ2-7, so the J call may be wrong. From germline, CDR1 is SQVTM and CDR2 ANQGSEA. This CDR3 is 13 amino acids long. DNA of the CDR3: TGCAGCGTTAGACTAGCGGGAGCGGGCGAGCAGTACTTC. This codes for CSVRLAGAGEQYF.

This clonotype appeared a few times. The chain links TRBV9 to TRBJ2-3; 11 bases align to TRBD2. V shed 3 bases and J 1 base; nucleotides not matched to a gene: 4. Germline V CDR1 and CDR2: SGDLS, YYNGEE. The CDR3 spans 16 residues. CDR3 sequence: CASSDQLAGGTDTQYF. The CDR3 coding sequence is TGTGCCAGCAGCGACCAACTAGCGGGGGGCACAGATACGCAGTATTTT.

The CDR3 here is CSAGTDRKGKLFF. CDR3 sequence (DNA): TGCAGCGCCGGGACGGACCGAAAGGGAAAACTGTTTTTT. This sequence joins TRBV29-1 and TRBJ1-4; D may be TRBD1 (5 bases). V was cut by 7 bases and J by 10 bases, with 19 bases left in between. Looked up from germline, CDR1 is SQVTM and CDR2 is ANQGSEA. This CDR3 comprises 13 residues. The full variable domain, completed using reference TRBV29-1 and TRBJ1-4, is SAVISQKPSRDICQRGTSLTIQCQVDSQVTMMFWYRQQPGQSLTLIATANQGSEATYESGFVIDKFPISRPNLTFSTLTVSNMSPEDSSIYLCSAGTDRKGKLFFGSGTQLSVL.

This clonotype has just a few counts. The chain employs TRBV27 and TRBJ2-4; no firm D call. Per germline, CDR1 MNHEY and CDR2 SMNVEV (reference sequence). There are 14 residues in the CDR3. V lost 5 bases to trimming and J lost 0 bases, with 8 bases between them. CDR3 protein: CASSGSLAKNIQYF. CDR3 DNA: TGTGCCAGCAGTGGATCTCTAGCCAAAAACATTCAGTACTTC.

The table lists this clonotype with a few counts. One end of the junction is discordant with germline, which a read error may explain. The rearrangement links TRBV7-2 to TRBJ2-1; D unresolved. The CDR3 runs 14 residues. Germline V gene data show CDR1 as SGHTA and CDR2 as FQGNSA. The DNA for the CDR3 is TGTGCCAGCGGCTTCCCCTTAACCTACAATGAGCAGTTCTTC. Amino acids: CASGFPLTYNEQFF.

A few counts support this clonotype. The CDR3 here is CSVGGPTEAFF. The CDR3, as DNA: TGCAGCGTTGGTGGACCCACTGAAGCTTTCTTT. The chain carries TRBV29-1 and TRBJ1-1; D gene ambiguous. The CDR3 runs to 11 residues. Germline V CDR1 and CDR2: SQVTM, ANQGSEA. V lost 4 bases and J 4 bases, leaving 7 bases between the germline ends.

This clonotype turned up a few times. The chain links TRBV6-5 to TRBJ2-7; tentative D call: TRBD2 (6 bases). Trimming stripped 11 bases from V and 5 bases from J, with 13 bases between. The germline CDR1 and CDR2 sequences are MNHEY and SVGAGI. The CDR3 contains 11 residues. The CDR3 spells CAVRRAHEQYF. CDR3 coding DNA: TGTGCCGTTAGGAGGGCCCACGAGCAGTACTTC.

The V call is TRBV27, the J call TRBJ1-6; possibly TRBD1 for D (6 bases). This CDR3 comprises 13 residues. Trimming pared 2 bases from V and 9 bases from J, leaving 8 bases between. Germline CDR1 is MNHEY and CDR2 is SMNVEV (reference sequence). CDR3 loop: CASSLGGASPLHF. The CDR3 coding sequence is TGTGCCAGCAGTTTAGGGGGGGCTTCACCCCTCCACTTT.

The chain carries TRBV20-1 and TRBJ2-2; D is unclear. V was shortened by 5 bases and J by 6 bases, with 10 bases between the two germline ends. The CDR3 extends over 12 amino acids. The V gene's germline CDR1 is DFQATT and CDR2 SNEGSKA (reference sequence). CDR3 sequence (DNA): TGCAGTGCTCCACATTTGGCCGGGGAGCTGTTTTTT. It translates to CSAPHLAGELFF.

The sample holds many counts of this clonotype. The chain couples TRBV5-5 to TRBJ1-5; D may be TRBD1 (5 bases). Germline loops: CDR1 SGHKS, CDR2 YYEKEE (reference sequence). CDR3 length: 13 amino acids. Trimming removed 1 base at V and 7 bases at J, with 9 bases between. CDR3 amino acids: CASSLLSGQPQHF. Here the CDR3 DNA reads TGTGCCAGCAGCTTGCTATCAGGGCAGCCCCAGCATTTT.

This clonotype has a handful of counts. This chain joins TRBV4-2 and TRBJ2-3; D is uncertain. The germline gives CDR1 LGHNA, CDR2 YNFKEQ. Between the trimmed V and J ends, which lost 1 base and 0 bases, there was a span of 17 bases. This CDR3 is built from 18 residues. For the CDR3, the DNA is TGTGCCAGCAGCCAAGTTGGAGCAAGCTCGGTCAGCACAGATACGCAGTATTTT. It is translated as CASSQVGASSVSTDTQYF.

This clonotype was counted between two and nine times. The chain recombines TRBV3-1 with TRBJ2-5; weak D call: TRBD1 (7 bases). Trimming removed 4 bases from V and 5 bases from J, with 20 bases in between. There are 16 residues in the CDR3. Per the germline V gene, CDR1 is LGHDT and CDR2 is YNNKEL (reference sequence). The CDR3 here is CASSPRGTVLVETQYF. For the CDR3, the DNA is TGTGCCAGCAGCCCCCGGGGGACAGTTCTCGTGGAGACCCAGTACTTC.

This clonotype was seen a handful of times. This chain joins TRBV20-1 and TRBJ2-5; maybe TRBD1 (6 bases). V was trimmed by 3 bases and J by 4 bases, leaving 18 bases between them. CDR1 is DFQATT, CDR2 SNEGSKA, per germline (reference sequence). The CDR3 runs 15 residues. As DNA, the CDR3 is TGCAGTGCTAGCGGACAGCTGGACCCCACAGAGACCCAGTACTTC. Encoded protein: CSASGQLDPTETQYF.